Listed here are 13 T cell receptor beta chains from one sample, sequenced in a study of shared T cell receptors in the human thymus. Clones were sequenced by immunoSEQ multiplex PCR, and TCRdb holds only the in-frame ones, with some missing. The table shows over 650,000 clones, with about 89% occurring only once. These data were likewise used in another study, on human thymus T cells.

The sequencing sample was made of thymocytes. The receptor set was obtained from a boy younger than two with a congenital heart defect.

This chain links TRBV25-1 with TRBJ1-1; the match to TRBD1 covers 7 bases. Per the germline V gene, CDR1 is MGHDK and CDR2 is SYGVNS. With V trimmed by 2 bases and J by 5 bases, 8 bases remained unmatched. This CDR3 is 15 amino acids long. Written as DNA, the CDR3 is TGTGCCAGCAGTGAACTGAGGGGGCAGGAGACTGAAGCTTTCTTT. Amino acid sequence: CASSELRGQETEAFF.

V and J are TRBV7-9 and TRBJ2-1; a possible D gene is TRBD1 (5 bases). V was clipped by 1 base and J by 8 bases, with 18 bases between them. Per the germline V gene, CDR1 is SEHNR and CDR2 is FQNEAQ (reference sequence). The CDR3 length is 16 residues. The CDR3 DNA reads as TGTGCCAGCAGCTTAGGACAGCAAAGAAGTACCGATGAGCAGTTCTTC. Translating gives CASSLGQQRSTDEQFF.

Concerning this clone itself: Other DNA variants within this sample encode the same CDR3. This chain links TRBV5-6 with TRBJ1-6, with D tentatively TRBD1 (5 bases). The CDR3 spans 16 residues. Germline V gene data show CDR1 as SGHDT and CDR2 as YYEEEE. V gave up 4 bases and J gave up 5 bases, with 16 bases separating them. CDR3 region: CASSVYRIPNNSPLHF. Here the CDR3 DNA reads TGTGCCAGCAGCGTGTACAGGATCCCTAATAATTCACCCCTCCACTTT.

The CDR3 spells CASSYRTGTHNEQFF. CDR3 nucleotides: TGTGCCAGCAGTTACCGGACAGGGACCCACAATGAGCAGTTCTTC. This chain joins TRBV6-5 and TRBJ2-1, with 8 nucleotides matching TRBD1. J lost 5 bases, V lost 2 bases, and 5 bases had no gene match. Germline CDR1 is MNHEY and CDR2 is SVGAGI. The CDR3 runs to 15 residues.

V gene TRBV6-5 combines with J gene TRBJ1-1, with D perhaps matching TRBD1 (5 bases). CDR1 is MNHEY and CDR2 is SVGAGI in the germline V gene. The CDR3 runs 16 residues. V was shortened by 4 bases and J by 8 bases, with 23 bases between the two germline ends. The CDR3 DNA reads as TGTGCCAGCAGTTCCTTCGACAGCCACAAAACTGCGGAAGCTTTCTTT. Protein sequence: CASSSFDSHKTAEAFF.

The chain links TRBV19 to TRBJ1-5, with a weak D call TRBD1 (5 bases). CDR3 length equals 15 residues. Trimming removed 3 bases at V and 5 bases at J, with 14 bases between. CDR1 is LNHDA and CDR2 is SQIVND in the germline V gene (reference sequence). CDR3 nucleotide sequence: TGTGCCAGTAGTATGGAGCTTCGGGGGGATCAGCCCCAGCATTTT. Its translation: CASSMELRGDQPQHF.

DNA for the CDR3: TGTGCCATCAGTGAGTCGAAAGCGGGAGGTCGGTACGAGCAGTACTTC. Translating it yields CAISESKAGGRYEQYF. This sequence joins TRBV10-3 and TRBJ2-7; 9 bases map to TRBD2. The J segment lost 4 bases and the V segment lost 0 bases, leaving 7 bases of the junction unmatched. Germline lookup yields CDR1 ENHRY and CDR2 SYGVKD. This CDR3 comprises 16 residues.

This chain links TRBV5-1 with TRBJ1-5; 8 nucleotides align to TRBD1. The germline V gene has CDR1 SGHRS and CDR2 YFSETQ. After removal of 0 bases from V and 0 bases from J, the junction contained 5 bases not matched to a gene. CDR3 length: 17 residues. The CDR3 nucleotides read TGCGCCAGCAGCTTGGGACAGGGGTTCGGTAGCAATCAGCCCCAGCATTTT. Residues: CASSLGQGFGSNQPQHF.

The chain couples TRBV7-2 to TRBJ1-4; 10 bases are shared with TRBD1. The junction had 7 bases not matched to a gene; V was cut back by 1 base and J by 8 bases. The CDR3 has 16 amino acids. CDR1 SGHTA and CDR2 FQGNSA come from the germline V gene. The CDR3 coding sequence is TGTGCCAGCAGCTTAGAAGGGGGACAGGGGTGCGAAAAACTGTTTTTT. It codes for CASSLEGGQGCEKLFF.

In DNA form, the CDR3 reads TGCGCCAGCAGCCAAGTGCGACCGGGACATCGGGCGGTTGGCAATCAGCCCCAGCATTTT. Translated: CASSQVRPGHRAVGNQPQHF. The rearrangement links TRBV4-3 to TRBJ1-5; D possibly corresponds to TRBD1 (6 bases). V dropped 1 base and J dropped 2 bases, with 24 bases sitting between them. The CDR3 loop spans 20 amino acids. CDR1 and CDR2 (germline): LGHNA, YSLEER.

This rearrangement joins TRBV10-1 to TRBJ2-1; D gene ambiguous. V lost 2 bases to trimming and J lost 9 bases, with 11 bases between them. CDR3 length: 13 amino acids. Germline CDR1 and CDR2: WNHNN and SYGVQD (reference sequence). The CDR3 reads CASSEARRGEQFF. CDR3 nucleotide sequence: TGCGCCAGCAGTGAGGCGCGCAGAGGTGAGCAGTTCTTC.

The chain uses TRBV5-1 and TRBJ1-4, with no clear D. CDR1 and CDR2 (germline): SGHRS, YFSETQ. There are 18 residues in the CDR3. V was cut by 3 bases and J by 3 bases, with 21 bases left in between. The CDR3 region has the DNA TGCGCCAGCAGCTCTACGGATCTGCGTCGGCGGTCTAATGAAAAACTGTTTTTT. Protein sequence: CASSSTDLRRRSNEKLFF.

This clone was found once. J is TRBJ2-1 and V is TRBV5-6; D gene unclear. The CDR3 is 11 residues long. CDR1 is SGHDT and CDR2 is YYEEEE in the germline V gene. Trimming pared 5 bases from V and 7 bases from J, leaving 7 bases between. CDR3 sequence reads: CASSVENEQFF. CDR3 sequence (DNA): TGTGCCAGCAGTGTAGAGAATGAGCAGTTCTTC.